The 28 T cell receptor beta chains below were found in one sample sequenced in a study of cytomegalovirus exposure and HLA in healthy donors. PCR involved 60 Vbeta and 13 Jbeta primers. Clones were read by immunoSEQ multiplex PCR, and TCRdb kept only the in-frame ones, dropping some. The sample carries over 85,000 clones, around 78% recorded once. The sample taken for sequencing was PBMCs. The receptors were sampled from a man aged 25-40 years in good health and CMV-seronegative.

Only a few counts were recorded for this clone. The rearrangement joins TRBV5-6 to TRBJ2-6, with D possibly TRBD2 on 6 matching bases. V was cut by 3 bases and J by 3 bases, with 16 bases left in between. The CDR3 extends over 17 amino acids. CDR1 and CDR2 (germline): SGHDT, YYEEEE. CDR3: CASSSEKGEVGANVLTF. The CDR3 coding sequence is TGTGCCAGCAGCTCGGAGAAAGGGGAGGTTGGGGCCAACGTCCTGACTTTC.

This chain joins TRBV6-5 and TRBJ2-2; D ambiguous. The CDR3 has 15 residues. The V gene lost 4 bases and the J gene lost 1 base, with 10 bases spanning the gap. Germline values: CDR1 MNHEY, CDR2 SVGAGI. CDR3 nucleotide sequence: TGTGCCAGCAGTTCTAGACCCGGGAACACCGGGGAGCTGTTTTTT. Translating it yields CASSSRPGNTGELFF.

The sample holds a few counts of this clone. The chain recombines TRBV4-3 with TRBJ1-1; unclear D gene. V lost 2 bases and J lost 1, with 2 bases in between. The CDR3 loop spans 12 amino acids. Per germline, CDR1 LGHNA and CDR2 YSLEER. CDR3 loop: CASSQRNTEAFF. CDR3 in DNA: TGCGCCAGCAGCCAACGGAACACTGAAGCTTTCTTT.

This chain uses TRBV7-8 with TRBJ1-1; TRBD1 matches 12 bases. Germline trimming cut 5 bases from V and 5 bases from J; bases unmatched to any gene: 9. CDR3 length equals 16 residues. Germline V gives CDR1 SGHVS, CDR2 FQNEAQ. The CDR3 reads CASSIRDRGRRTEAFF. CDR3 DNA: TGTGCCAGCAGCATCCGGGACAGGGGGCGAAGGACTGAAGCTTTCTTT.

This clone was recorded once. The gene calls are TRBV2 and TRBJ1-6; D is possibly TRBD1 (6 bases). The ends were cut back, 6 bases at V and 9 bases at J, with 15 bases in the middle. Germline-derived CDR1 and CDR2 are SNHLY and FYNNEI. The CDR3 is made up of 14 amino acids. The CDR3 here is CASSEGEGISPLHF. The CDR3 DNA reads as TGTGCCAGCAGCGAGGGGGAAGGGATTTCACCCCTCCACTTT.

This clone has a handful of counts. J is TRBJ2-7 and V is TRBV7-2, with TRBD1 identical over 8 bases. Trimming at V came to 5 bases and at J to 1 base, leaving 4 bases not matched to a gene. The V gene's germline CDR1 is SGHTA and CDR2 FQGNSA. The CDR3 sequence is 14 residues long. The CDR3 bases are TGTGCCAGCAGCCGGGACAGGCAGTCCTACGAGCAGTACTTC. This codes for CASSRDRQSYEQYF.

To note about this clone: The limits of the CDR3 on the DNA are not certain, so only TCRdb's listed CDR3 is given. CDR3 protein: CASFRAREYQPQHF. The chain couples TRBV28 to TRBJ1-5; TRBD1, the table's D call, lacks a check against the DNA. Both ends counted, the CDR3 spans 14 residues. CDR1 MDHEN and CDR2 SYDVKM come from the germline V gene.

This rearrangement joins TRBV5-1 to TRBJ2-1; weak D call: TRBD1 (6 bases). Per the germline V gene, CDR1 is SGHRS and CDR2 is YFSETQ. V lost 0 bases to trimming and J lost 5 bases, with 18 bases between them. This CDR3 is built from 17 residues. Written as DNA, the CDR3 is TGCGCCAGCAGCTTGGACCTTTACGGGACACCGAACAATGAGCAGTTCTTC. It is translated as CASSLDLYGTPNNEQFF.

The chain carries TRBV7-6 and TRBJ2-1; 7 bases match TRBD1. The CDR3 loop spans 17 amino acids. The trim removed 0 bases at V and 0 bases at J, leaving 5 bases unmatched. Germline V gives CDR1 SGHVS, CDR2 FNYEAQ. CDR3 sequence reads: CASSLARQGPSYNEQFF. CDR3 in DNA: TGTGCCAGCAGCTTAGCAAGACAGGGCCCCTCCTACAATGAGCAGTTCTTC.

The chain has TRBV7-2 and TRBJ1-1; tentative D call: TRBD1 (5 bases). There are 14 residues in the CDR3. Trimming cost V 5 bases and J 1 base, with 11 bases left between them. Germline CDR1 SGHTA, CDR2 FQGNSA. The CDR3 DNA reads as TGTGCCAGCAGCGACAGAAAGGGGAACACTGAAGCTTTCTTT. Its translation is CASSDRKGNTEAFF. The entire variable domain, with the rest obtained from reference TRBV7-2 and TRBJ1-1, is as follows: GAGVSQSPSNKVTEKGKDVELRCDPISGHTALYWYRQSLGQGLEFLIYFQGNSAPDKSGLPSDRFSAERTGGSVSTLTIQRTQQEDSAVYLCASSDRKGNTEAFFGQGTRLTVV.

The rearrangement links TRBV19 to TRBJ1-2, with D possibly matching TRBD1 (6 bases). Germline V CDR1 and CDR2: LNHDA, SQIVND (reference sequence). Trimming removed 3 bases from V and 5 bases from J, with 13 bases in between. The CDR3 extends over 14 amino acids. CDR3 residues: CASSISGQSYGYTF. CDR3 DNA: TGTGCCAGTAGTATTTCAGGACAGAGTTATGGCTACACCTTC.

The V call is TRBV7-2, the J call TRBJ1-2, with 9 bases fitting TRBD1. This CDR3 is 16 amino acids long. CDR1 and CDR2 from the germline V gene are SGHTA and FQGNSA. Losses at the gene ends were 5 bases for V and 3 bases for J; bases not matched to a gene: 10. This CDR3 is CASSLGQGPFDYGYTF. In DNA, the CDR3 is TGTGCCAGCAGCCTGGGACAGGGTCCCTTCGACTATGGCTACACCTTC. The variable domain in full, with the rest retrieved from reference TRBV7-2 and TRBJ1-2, is GAGVSQSPSNKVTEKGKDVELRCDPISGHTALYWYRQSLGQGLEFLIYFQGNSAPDKSGLPSDRFSAERTGGSVSTLTIQRTQQEDSAVYLCASSLGQGPFDYGYTFGSGTRLTVV.

This rearrangement joins TRBV2 to TRBJ1-2; the match to TRBD1 covers 7 bases. The ends lost 4 bases at V and 4 bases at J; junction bases unmatched: 0. The CDR3 runs 12 residues. Per the germline V gene, CDR1 is SNHLY and CDR2 is FYNNEI. CDR3 sequence (DNA): TGTGCCAGCAGTGGACAGGGCTATGGCTACACCTTC. Its translation is CASSGQGYGYTF.

This chain connects TRBV18 to TRBJ2-1; 10 bases fit TRBD1. V lost 3 bases, J lost 9 bases, and 8 bases stayed unmatched. The CDR3 is 15 amino acids. Germline loops: CDR1 KGHSH, CDR2 LQKENI. The CDR3 DNA follows: TGTGCCAGCTCACCCCGGGGACAGGGGTCCACTGAGCAGTTCTTC. This sequence encodes CASSPRGQGSTEQFF.

The rearrangement links TRBV9 to TRBJ1-4; D gene unclear. V lost 0 bases and J lost 8, with 14 bases in between. The CDR3 covers 15 residues. The germline V gene has CDR1 SGDLS and CDR2 YYNGEE. CDR3 residues: CASSVGPRGREKLFF. CDR3 nucleotide sequence: TGTGCCAGCAGCGTAGGGCCCCGCGGGAGGGAAAAACTGTTTTTT.

This sequence joins TRBV18 and TRBJ1-2; D unresolved. Trimming shortened V by 5 bases and J by 2 bases, and 9 bases separated the two germline ends. CDR3 length: 13 amino acids. Germline V gives CDR1 KGHSH, CDR2 LQKENI. This CDR3 is CASSDGGNYGYTF. In nucleotides, the CDR3 is TGTGCCAGCTCAGATGGCGGCAACTATGGCTACACCTTC.

A few counts support this clone. The rearrangement links TRBV6-5 to TRBJ1-1, with a tentative D call TRBD1 (5 bases). The CDR3 consists of 13 residues. V was clipped by 6 bases and J by 7 bases, with 15 bases between them. Germline CDR1 and CDR2: MNHEY and SVGAGI. Here the CDR3 reads CASSRDYGGEAFF. DNA of the CDR3: TGTGCCAGCAGCCGCGACTACGGGGGTGAAGCTTTCTTT.

The J gene is TRBJ1-5, the V gene TRBV6-5; D not resolved. The germline gives CDR1 MNHEY, CDR2 SVGAGI. Trimming took off 8 bases at V and 10 bases at J, with 18 bases between the two ends. The CDR3 spans 13 residues. The CDR3 protein is CASSPRLGGPQHF. Here the CDR3 DNA reads TGTGCCAGCTCTCCAAGACTAGGAGGACCCCAGCATTTT.

The genes are TRBV19 and TRBJ1-5; no firm D call. V dropped 3 bases and J dropped 0 bases, with 9 bases sitting between them. Germline V gene data show CDR1 as LNHDA and CDR2 as SQIVND (reference sequence). The CDR3 runs to 15 residues. CDR3 sequence reads: CASSIEHNSNQPQHF. The CDR3 DNA is TGTGCCAGTAGTATTGAACACAATAGCAATCAGCCCCAGCATTTT.

The V gene is TRBV9, the J gene TRBJ2-3; D possibly corresponds to TRBD1 (6 bases). There are 12 residues in the CDR3. The germline V gene has CDR1 SGDLS and CDR2 YYNGEE. Deletions cut 7 bases from V and 0 bases from J, with 6 bases between. Here the CDR3 DNA reads TGTGCCAGCGGGACAAGCACAGATACGCAGTATTTT. Protein: CASGTSTDTQYF.

The chain couples TRBV6-5 to TRBJ1-6; D not resolved. V shed 0 bases and J shed 14 bases, with 11 bases lying between them. CDR3 length equals 13 residues. Germline loops: CDR1 MNHEY, CDR2 SVGAGI. CDR3 bases: TGTGCCAGCAGTTACTCGTCGGCGGATTCCCTCCACTTT. Amino acids: CASSYSSADSLHF.

The rearrangement joins TRBV5-4 to TRBJ1-1; no clear D gene. The CDR3 sequence is 13 residues long. Germline-derived CDR1 and CDR2 are SGHNT and YYREEE (reference sequence). Trimming removed 4 bases from V and 1 base from J, with 8 bases in between. This CDR3 reads CASSPTANTEAFF. The CDR3 DNA reads as TGTGCCAGCAGCCCCACAGCGAACACTGAAGCTTTCTTT. The full variable domain, with the rest looked up from reference TRBV5-4 and TRBJ1-1, is ETGVTQSPTHLIKTRGQQVTLRCSSQSGHNTVSWYQQALGQGPQFIFQYYREEENGRGNFPPRFSGLQFPNYSSELNVNALELDDSALYLCASSPTANTEAFFGQGTRLTVV.

The rearrangement uses TRBV6-6 and TRBJ1-2; 8 bases map to TRBD1. Germline V lookup: CDR1 MNHNY, CDR2 SVGAGI (reference sequence). This CDR3 contains 15 residues. V shed 7 bases, J shed 8 bases, and the junction held 15 bases outside the gene matches. The CDR3 here is CASTIGQGGGQGYTF. The CDR3 DNA follows: TGTGCCAGCACAATAGGACAGGGCGGAGGTCAGGGCTACACCTTC.

The V and J genes are TRBV9 and TRBJ2-7; 7 bases align to TRBD2. J was trimmed by 3 bases and V by 4 bases; bases with no gene match: 7. Looked up from germline, CDR1 is SGDLS and CDR2 is YYNGEE. The CDR3 contains 14 residues. Here the CDR3 DNA reads TGTGCCAGCAGCCCCTCTAGCGGAGTCTACGAGCAGTACTTC. This codes for CASSPSSGVYEQYF.

V and J are TRBV11-3 and TRBJ1-2, with 9 bases that match TRBD1. From germline, CDR1 is SGHNT and CDR2 YENEEA. Losses at the gene ends were 0 bases for V and 2 bases for J; bases not matched to a gene: 7. CDR3 size: 17 residues. In nucleotides, the CDR3 is TGTGCCAGCAGCTTAGAGATGGGGACAGGGACCAACTATGGCTACACCTTC. Protein product: CASSLEMGTGTNYGYTF.

The chain employs TRBV7-9 and TRBJ1-2; tentative D call: TRBD1 (5 bases). This CDR3 is 15 amino acids long. The germline gives CDR1 SEHNR, CDR2 FQNEAQ (reference sequence). The V and J ends lost 5 bases and 3 bases respectively, with 16 bases between them. CDR3 amino acids: CASSASRGGYYGYTF. CDR3 sequence (DNA): TGTGCCAGCAGCGCCTCCCGGGGGGGGTACTATGGCTACACCTTC.

V usage is TRBV19 and J usage is TRBJ1-6, with D maybe TRBD1 (5 bases). The CDR3 covers 14 residues. The V gene lost 1 base and the J gene lost 7 bases, with 8 bases spanning the gap. Germline CDR1 and CDR2: LNHDA and SQIVND (reference sequence). The CDR3 region is CASSIAPGNSPLHF. In DNA, the CDR3 is TGTGCCAGTAGTATAGCGCCAGGGAATTCACCCCTCCACTTT.

This chain links TRBV5-6 with TRBJ1-2, with 11 bases matching TRBD1. Germline CDR1 and CDR2: SGHDT and YYEEEE. V shed 0 bases and J 7 bases; nucleotides not matched to a gene: 5. The CDR3 length is 15 residues. The CDR3 loop reads CASSLVGQGASGYTF. For the CDR3, the DNA is TGTGCCAGCAGCTTGGTTGGACAGGGGGCGTCTGGCTACACCTTC. Together with reference TRBV5-6 and TRBJ1-2, the CDR3 gives the full variable domain: DAGVTQSPTHLIKTRGQQVTLRCSPKSGHDTVSWYQQALGQGPQFIFQYYEEEERQRGNFPDRFSGHQFPNYSSELNVNALLLGDSALYLCASSLVGQGASGYTFGSGTRLTVV.